The 21 T cell receptor beta chains given below trace back to one sample, sequenced in a study of T cells after yellow fever vaccination. In TCRdb, the 5' RACE reads were re-called with MiXCR into one record per CDR3 protein. The sample comprises fewer than 500,000 distinct CDR3 sequences, roughly a sixth of which are singletons, and 15% to 20% rests with the top ten. This specimen was PBMCs, taken before the yellow fever booster vaccination. These receptors came from a man in his late teens or twenties who received the YFV17D yellow fever vaccine.

This clonotype was seen only a few times. The chain is built from TRBV29-1 and TRBJ2-1, with D maybe TRBD2 (5 bases). CDR3 length: 10 residues. From germline, CDR1 is SQVTM and CDR2 ANQGSEA. With 5 bases removed from V and 10 bases from J, the gap between germline ends came to 9 bases. CDR3 sequence (DNA): TGCAGCGTTAGACCGGGGGAGCAGTTCTTC. Encoded protein: CSVRPGEQFF.

The chain is built from TRBV7-9 and TRBJ1-1; unclear D gene. This CDR3 is built from 16 residues. V lost 7 bases and J 2 bases, leaving 20 bases between the germline ends. CDR1 and CDR2 (germline): SEHNR, FQNEAQ (reference sequence). This CDR3 is CASTPGGQLSNTEAFF. CDR3 in DNA: TGTGCCAGCACCCCCGGCGGGCAGCTGAGTAACACTGAAGCTTTCTTT.

CDR3 in DNA: TGCAGCGTCCGGGACCCTGATCAGCCCCAGCATTTT. This gives the protein CSVRDPDQPQHF. The chain combines TRBV29-1 with TRBJ1-5, with a weak D call TRBD1 (5 bases). The V end was cut by 6 bases, the J end by 5 bases, with 11 bases between. The V gene's germline CDR1 is SQVTM and CDR2 ANQGSEA. The CDR3 sequence is 12 residues long.

The chain combines TRBV29-1 with TRBJ1-1; TRBD1 is a possible D gene (5 bases). V shed 4 bases and J shed 5 bases, with 14 bases lying between them. CDR3 length: 13 amino acids. The germline V gene has CDR1 SQVTM and CDR2 ANQGSEA. CDR3 nucleotides: TGCAGCGTTGCAACGGGGCAGGTGACTGAAGCTTTCTTT. This codes for CSVATGQVTEAFF.

The CDR3 nucleotides are TGTGCCAGCAGGCCCGGGACCGCGGCTAACTATGGCTACACCTTC. This sequence encodes CASRPGTAANYGYTF. The chain recombines TRBV6-5 with TRBJ1-2; maybe TRBD1 (5 bases). CDR3 length: 15 residues. CDR1 MNHEY and CDR2 SVGAGI come from the germline V gene. V lost 6 bases to trimming and J lost 0 bases, with 14 bases between them.

This clonotype was counted between two and nine times. The chain couples TRBV15 to TRBJ1-1; the D is unclear. The length of the CDR3 is 12 residues. V gave up 0 bases and J gave up 4 bases, with 3 bases separating them. Germline CDR1 is LNHNV and CDR2 is YYDKDF (reference sequence). The CDR3 DNA reads as TGTGCCACCAGCAGAGACACCACTGAAGCTTTCTTT. This gives the protein CATSRDTTEAFF.

This clonotype was counted many times. The chain combines TRBV24-1 with TRBJ1-1; D is perhaps TRBD1 (5 bases). Per germline, CDR1 KGHDR and CDR2 SFDVKD. With 7 bases removed from V and 5 bases from J, the gap between germline ends came to 13 bases. This CDR3 region has 13 residues. The CDR3 reads CATSQGEVTEAFF. The CDR3, as DNA: TGTGCCACCAGCCAGGGTGAAGTGACTGAAGCTTTCTTT.

This clonotype came up many times. The chain couples TRBV5-1 to TRBJ1-2, with D unresolved. Germline V gene data show CDR1 as SGHRS and CDR2 as YFSETQ. Trimming cost V 0 bases and J 4 bases, with 10 bases left between them. This CDR3 comprises 14 residues. DNA for the CDR3: TGCGCCAGCAGCTTGGCGGATGTTGCCTATGGCTACACCTTC. Translating gives CASSLADVAYGYTF.

The J gene is TRBJ2-3, the V gene TRBV7-9, with 8 bases identical to TRBD2. The length of the CDR3 is 15 residues. The J segment lost 4 bases and the V segment lost 5 bases, leaving 8 bases of the junction unmatched. Per the germline V gene, CDR1 is SEHNR and CDR2 is FQNEAQ (reference sequence). In DNA, the CDR3 is TGTGCCAGCAGCCCCGGGGGGGGGCCAGCAGATACGCAGTATTTT. The encoded protein is CASSPGGGPADTQYF.

The rearrangement joins TRBV4-2 to TRBJ2-1, with D maybe TRBD1 (6 bases). Between the trimmed V and J ends, which lost 1 base and 9 bases, there was a span of 22 bases. This CDR3 region has 17 residues. Germline values: CDR1 LGHNA, CDR2 YNFKEQ. Written as DNA, the CDR3 is TGTGCCAGCAGCCAAGCCGGGCAGGGGAACGGCTTTGGTGAGCAGTTCTTC. This gives the protein CASSQAGQGNGFGEQFF.

This sequence joins TRBV4-1 and TRBJ2-7; 8 positions match TRBD2. The trim removed 0 bases at V and 2 bases at J, leaving 3 bases unmatched. The germline CDR1 and CDR2 sequences are MGHRA and YSYEKL. This CDR3 contains 15 residues. CDR3 DNA: TGCGCCAGCAGCCAAGATCCAGCGGGGGCCTACGAGCAGTACGTC. Translation gives CASSQDPAGAYEQYV.

The J gene is TRBJ2-3, the V gene TRBV10-2; D might be TRBD2 (7 bases). V lost 2 bases and J lost 4, with 13 bases in between. The CDR3 has 15 residues. Germline V gives CDR1 WSHSY, CDR2 SAAADI. The CDR3 loop reads CASSEVGGPPDTQYF. CDR3 DNA: TGCGCCAGCAGTGAGGTGGGGGGGCCCCCAGATACGCAGTATTTT.

Only a few counts were recorded for this clonotype. The chain has TRBV29-1 and TRBJ1-4, with a weak D call TRBD1 (5 bases). The germline V gene encodes CDR1 SQVTM and CDR2 ANQGSEA. V shed 7 bases and J shed 5 bases, with 20 bases lying between them. This CDR3 comprises 15 residues. The CDR3 loop is CSAVSAGTVNEKLFF. DNA for the CDR3: TGCAGCGCTGTGTCGGCTGGGACGGTCAATGAAAAACTGTTTTTT. The complete variable domain, with remaining parts taken from reference TRBV29-1 and TRBJ1-4, reads SAVISQKPSRDICQRGTSLTIQCQVDSQVTMMFWYRQQPGQSLTLIATANQGSEATYESGFVIDKFPISRPNLTFSTLTVSNMSPEDSSIYLCSAVSAGTVNEKLFFGSGTQLSVL.

CDR3 amino acids: CASSSPRRGSNYGYTF. The CDR3 region has the DNA TGCGCCAGCAGCAGCCCTAGACGGGGGTCTAACTATGGCTACACCTTC. The chain combines TRBV4-1 with TRBJ1-2; D perhaps matches TRBD1 (5 bases). V was trimmed by 5 bases and J by 0 bases, leaving 16 bases between them. CDR3 length: 16 residues. CDR1 is MGHRA and CDR2 is YSYEKL in the germline V gene.

This clonotype showed up just a few times. The CDR3 region has the DNA TGCAGTGCTAGAGAGATGGGTCTTATAGCTTTCTTT. Amino acid sequence: CSAREMGLIAFF. The chain links TRBV20-1 to TRBJ1-1; D gene ambiguous. This CDR3 region has 12 residues. Between the trimmed V and J ends, which lost 0 bases and 10 bases, there was a span of 12 bases. Germline CDR1 and CDR2: DFQATT and SNEGSKA (reference sequence).

This clonotype has more than one count but fewer than ten. This rearrangement joins TRBV2 to TRBJ2-7, with 9 nucleotides matching TRBD2. The length of the CDR3 is 13 residues. V lost 4 bases and J lost 6; bases outside the gene matches: 4. The germline V gene has CDR1 SNHLY and CDR2 FYNNEI. The CDR3 region is CASSAGLALEQYF. The CDR3 coding sequence is TGTGCCAGCAGTGCGGGACTAGCTCTCGAGCAGTACTTC.

V is TRBV20-1 and J is TRBJ2-3; 9 bases map to TRBD1. V lost 3 bases, J lost 4 bases, and 5 bases stayed unmatched. Germline V lookup: CDR1 DFQATT, CDR2 SNEGSKA (reference sequence). This CDR3 spans 14 amino acids. The CDR3 sequence: CSASRTGVPDTQYF. The CDR3 nucleotides are TGCAGTGCTAGCCGGACAGGGGTCCCAGATACGCAGTATTTT.

This clonotype was picked up a small number of times. The gene calls are TRBV4-3 and TRBJ1-6; 7 nucleotides match TRBD1. V lost 0 bases and J lost 2; bases outside the gene matches: 1. Looked up from germline, CDR1 is LGHNA and CDR2 is YSLEER. This CDR3 spans 16 amino acids. DNA for the CDR3: TGCGCCAGCAGCCAAGAGGGGACAGCCTATAATTCACCCCTCCACTTT. It yields the protein CASSQEGTAYNSPLHF.

This clonotype was counted between two and nine times. The chain employs TRBV5-1 and TRBJ2-3, with TRBD2 matching 9 bases. CDR1 is SGHRS, CDR2 YFSETQ, per germline. The CDR3 is made up of 14 amino acids. With V trimmed by 7 bases and J by 2 bases, 5 bases remained unmatched. CDR3 sequence (DNA): TGCGCCAGCGGGGCGGGGGGGCCCACAGATACGCAGTATTTT. It is translated as CASGAGGPTDTQYF.

This clonotype was counted a few times. The genes are TRBV4-1 and TRBJ1-1; no definite D call. Trimming stripped 7 bases from V and 1 base from J, with 10 bases between. This CDR3 spans 13 amino acids. Germline V gene sequence: CDR1 MGHRA, CDR2 YSYEKL. CDR3 bases: TGCGCCAGCATGTTTTCAGGGAACACTGAAGCTTTCTTT. Protein product: CASMFSGNTEAFF.

J is TRBJ1-2 and V is TRBV9; weak D call: TRBD1 (6 bases). Germline CDR1 SGDLS, CDR2 YYNGEE. V was pared by 0 bases and J by 4 bases, with 19 bases between. The CDR3 extends over 17 amino acids. The CDR3 DNA reads as TGTGCCAGCAGCGTAGAGCCTGAGGACAGCGGGCCCTATGGCTACACCTTC. Protein sequence: CASSVEPEDSGPYGYTF.